The 27 T cell receptor delta chains below were found in one sample sequenced in a study of gamma-delta chains in newborns, infants, children. TCRdb applied CATT to the reads for clone calling. The sample has 3,000 to 4,000 delta-chain clones; about 50% are singletons. The specimen was blood. The receptors were sampled from a child who received the measles vaccine.

In regard to this clone: This may be a read error: a much more frequent sequence differs by one nucleotide. This chain uses TRDV2 with TRDJ3; 10 bases are shared with TRDD3. V dropped 0 bases and J dropped 6; count of bases not matched to a gene: 7. CDR3 length: 18 amino acids. Germline V lookup: CDR1 GEAIGNYY, CDR2 EKD. CDR3 residues: CACDTYWGMRSDTRQMFF. In nucleotides, the CDR3 is TGTGCCTGTGACACCTACTGGGGGATGCGCTCGGACACCCGACAGATGTTTTTC.

Turning to this clone: The junction and the germline gene differ at one end; a read error may be behind it. This sequence joins TRDV2 and TRDJ3, with 11 nucleotides matching TRDD3. The CDR3 is 21 residues long. Germline V gene data show CDR1 as GEAIGNYY and CDR2 as EKD. For the CDR3, the DNA is TGTGCCTATGACACCATTCTGGGGGATACAAGGAGCTCCTGGGACACCCGACAGATGTTTTTC. Translating gives CAYDTILGDTRSSWDTRQMFF.

About this clone: This may stem from a read error, because a much larger clone lies one nucleotide away. J is TRDJ2 and V is TRDV2; perhaps TRDD3 as D (6 bases). Germline-derived CDR1 and CDR2 are GEAIGNYY and EKD. V was shortened by 1 base and J by 4 bases, with 21 bases between the two germline ends. This CDR3 comprises 18 residues. The CDR3 protein is CACDTVEGDPSSTAQLFF. CDR3 sequence (DNA): TGTGCCTGTGACACAGTAGAAGGGGATCCTTCTTCGACAGCACAACTCTTCTTT.

A note on this clone: Relative to the germline gene, one junction end is altered; a read error may explain this. The genes are TRDV2 and TRDJ3, with TRDD3 as a possible D gene (5 bases). Germline assignment: CDR1 GEAIGNYY and CDR2 EKD. The CDR3 contains 19 residues. The CDR3: CACDTVFGASSWDTRQMFF. The CDR3 DNA reads TGTGCCTGCGACACCGTTTTTGGGGCAAGCTCCTGGGACACCCGACAGATGTTTTTC.

With regard to this clone: Being one base from a much bigger clone, this may be a read error. The same CDR3 arises from other DNA sequences in this sample as well. The V call is TRAV29/DV5, the J call TRDJ1, with 10 positions matching TRDD3. The CDR3 has 18 residues. CDR1 is NSMFDY and CDR2 is ISSIKDK in the germline V gene. This CDR3 reads CAAKGGSTTLGDTDKLIF. CDR3 DNA sequence: TGTGCGGCCAAGGGGGGCTCTACGACACTGGGGGATACCGATAAACTCATCTTT.

Regarding this clone: A read error is possible here, since a much larger clone lies one base away. The chain combines TRDV2 with TRDJ3; 10 nucleotides match TRDD3. The CDR3 runs to 20 residues. CDR1 and CDR2 (germline): GEAIGNYY, EKD. CDR3 sequence: CACDTGWGIPSSWDTRPMFF. CDR3 nucleotides: TGTGCCTGTGACACAGGGTGGGGGATACCCAGCTCCTGGGACACCCGACCGATGTTTTTC.

This clone was seen more than once but under ten times. One base away lies a much larger clone, so this may be a sequencing read error. The chain links TRDV2 to TRDJ1, with TRDD3 matching over 8 bases. The length of the CDR3 is 16 residues. J was trimmed by 2 bases and V by 5 bases; bases with no gene match: 12. Germline assignment: CDR1 GEAIGNYY and CDR2 EKD. The CDR3 spells CACGELGAPVTDKLIF. The CDR3 nucleotides are TGTGCCTGTGGCGAACTGGGGGCCCCTGTGACCGATAAACTCATCTTT.

This chain links TRDV1 with TRDJ1; 9 bases fit TRDD3. Trimming at V came to 5 bases and at J to 7 bases, leaving 11 bases not matched to a gene. Germline values: CDR1 TSWWSYY, CDR2 QGS. The CDR3 is 15 amino acids. The CDR3 DNA follows: TGTGCTCTTGGGCCTCACGAGAGGGGATACGGTAAACTCATCTTT. It translates to CALGPHERGYGKLIF.

Points on this clone: Other DNA sequences in this specimen translate into the identical CDR3. The chain links TRDV2 to TRDJ3; the match to TRDD3 covers 12 bases. The CDR3 has 20 residues. Looked up from germline, CDR1 is GEAIGNYY and CDR2 is EKD. With V trimmed by 0 bases and J by 2 bases, 7 bases remained unmatched. The CDR3 sequence is CACDTVVLGDTPWDTRQMFF. As DNA, the CDR3 is TGTGCCTGTGACACCGTGGTACTGGGGGATACCCCCTGGGACACCCGACAGATGTTTTTC.

Details on this clone: A much larger clone lies a single base off, so this may be a read error. The rearrangement joins TRDV2 to TRDJ2, with D unclear. V was pared by 3 bases and J by 0 bases, with 13 bases between. In germline, CDR1 is GEAIGNYY, CDR2 EKD. This CDR3 comprises 16 residues. DNA for the CDR3: TGTGCCTGTGACGGGGTCTCCCTGTCTTTGACAGCACAACTCTTCTTT. Its translation is CACDGVSLSLTAQLFF.

With respect to this clone: This may arise from a read error, as a much more abundant clone is one base away. The J gene is TRDJ1, the V gene TRDV2; TRDD3 matches 9 bases. This CDR3 region has 18 residues. Germline V gene data show CDR1 as GEAIGNYY and CDR2 as EKD. CDR3 loop: CAREFLTTGGAYTDKLIF. DNA for the CDR3: TGTGCCCGTGAATTCCTAACGACTGGGGGAGCTTACACCGATAAACTCATCTTT.

As regards this clone: This may be a read error, as it is one base from a much larger clone. CDR3: CAARDLPTTGDRRPWDTRQMFF. CDR3 in DNA: TGTGCAGCAAGAGACCTTCCTACGACTGGGGATAGAAGACCCTGGGACACCCGACAGATGTTTTTC. The gene calls are TRAV29/DV5 and TRDJ3; 9 bases fit TRDD2. CDR3 length: 22 residues. V shed 2 bases, J shed 2 bases, and the junction held 20 bases outside the gene matches. Per germline, CDR1 NSMFDY and CDR2 ISSIKDK.

This clone is categorized as large. At the DNA level, this CDR3 is encoded by other sequences in the same sample as well. V usage is TRDV2 and J usage is TRDJ2, with 11 bases that match TRDD3. Germline V gives CDR1 GEAIGNYY, CDR2 EKD. The V segment lost 1 base and the J segment 3 bases; nucleotides outside the gene matches: 3. The CDR3 loop spans 16 amino acids. The CDR3 DNA reads TGTGCCTGTGACACGGTGGGGGATACGATGACAGCACAACTCTTCTTT. This gives the protein CACDTVGDTMTAQLFF.

This clone was detected only a few times. The chain combines TRDV1 with TRDJ1, with D perhaps TRDD3 (6 bases). CDR1 is TSWWSYY and CDR2 is QGS in the germline V gene. The CDR3 consists of 16 residues. Between the trimmed V and J ends, which lost 1 base and 8 bases, there was a span of 20 bases. This CDR3 reads CALGEPPRCWGPKLIF. CDR3 nucleotides: TGTGCTCTTGGGGAACCCCCCAGATGCTGGGGACCGAAACTCATCTTT.

This clone was detected a few times. Possible read error: a much larger clone is one base away. The V gene is TRDV2, the J gene TRDJ3; 12 bases agree with TRDD3. CDR1 GEAIGNYY and CDR2 EKD come from the germline V gene. The J segment lost 0 bases and the V segment lost 0 bases, leaving 2 bases of the junction unmatched. The length of the CDR3 is 19 residues. The CDR3 loop reads CACDTVLGDTSWDTRQMFF. Here the CDR3 DNA reads TGTGCCTGTGACACCGTACTGGGGGATACCTCCTGGGACACCCGACAGATGTTTTTC.

Of note for this clone: A far larger clone differs by one base, so this is likely a read error. The chain is built from TRDV2 and TRDJ1; the match to TRDD3 covers 9 bases. Germline CDR1 reads GEAIGNYY; CDR2 reads EKD. There are 15 residues in the CDR3. CDR3 in DNA: TGTGCCTGTGACGGACTACTGGGGGACACCAATAAACTCATCTTT. This sequence encodes CACDGLLGDTNKLIF.

A remark on this clone: A far larger clone is a single base away, which makes a read error likely. In the same sample, other DNA sequences code for this CDR3. The V call is TRDV2, the J call TRDJ3; 12 bases fit TRDD3. The CDR3 sequence is 18 residues long. Germline loops: CDR1 GEAIGNYY, CDR2 EKD. The CDR3 loop is CACDNTGGYSWDTRQMFF. Here the CDR3 DNA reads TGTGCCTGTGACAATACTGGGGGATACTCCTGGGACACACGACAGATGTTTTTC.

This sequence joins TRDV1 and TRDJ1, with 10 bases that match TRDD3. After removal of 4 bases from V and 0 bases from J, the junction contained 20 bases not matched to a gene. Germline CDR1 reads TSWWSYY; CDR2 reads QGS. The CDR3 is made up of 21 amino acids. The CDR3 DNA reads TGTGCTCTTGGGGCTACTTTGGGGGATACTTTTCCTCGGTTTTACACCGATAAACTCATCTTT. This codes for CALGATLGDTFPRFYTDKLIF.

In its sample, this clone was seen a few times. This sequence joins TRDV2 and TRDJ1, with 10 bases that match TRDD3. With 5 bases clipped from V and 2 bases from J, the junction kept 16 bases outside the gene matches. The CDR3 has 18 residues. CDR1 and CDR2 (germline): GEAIGNYY, EKD. The CDR3 loop is CACGVTGGYGFGTDKLIF. The CDR3 nucleotides are TGTGCCTGTGGCGTAACCGGGGGATACGGCTTTGGGACCGATAAACTCATCTTT.

As regards this clone: A far larger clone lies a single base away; this is likely a read error. This sequence joins TRDV2 and TRDJ1; 9 nucleotides match TRDD3. Germline V CDR1 and CDR2: GEAIGNYY, EKD. The CDR3 is 15 amino acids. J gave up 3 bases and V 3 bases, and 7 bases lay outside the gene matches. The chain's CDR3 is CACDGLLGDADKLIF. The CDR3, as DNA: TGTGCCTGTGACGGACTACTGGGGGACGCCGATAAACTCATCTTT.

Worth noting for this clone: This clone may be a read error of a much larger clone one base away. Other nucleotide sequences from this sample produce the same CDR3. The rearrangement uses TRDV2 and TRDJ1, with 10 positions matching TRDD3. CDR1 and CDR2 from the germline V gene are GEAIGNYY and EKD. There are 23 residues in the CDR3. The CDR3: CACDTIREPPILLGDRGTDKLIF. In nucleotides, the CDR3 is TGCGCCTGTGACACGATACGAGAGCCCCCAATATTACTGGGGGATCGGGGCACCGATAAACTCATCTTT.

There are a few counts of this clone. This sample also contains other DNA sequences that code for the same CDR3. The J gene is TRDJ3, the V gene TRDV2; the match to TRDD3 covers 13 bases. The CDR3 loop spans 18 amino acids. After removal of 0 bases from V and 5 bases from J, the junction contained 3 bases not matched to a gene. Germline V lookup: CDR1 GEAIGNYY, CDR2 EKD. The CDR3 nucleotides read TGTGCCTGTGACACCGTACTGGGGGATACGCGGGACACCCGACAGATGTTTTTC. Its translation: CACDTVLGDTRDTRQMFF.

As concerns this clone: An end of the junction does not agree with germline; a read error may underlie this. V usage is TRDV2 and J usage is TRDJ3, with D possibly matching TRDD3 (5 bases). The CDR3 runs 18 residues. CDR1 is GEAIGNYY, CDR2 EKD, per germline. DNA of the CDR3: TGTGCCTGTGACACCGTACTGAGTCGCTCCTGGGACACCCGACAGATGATTTTC. It codes for CACDTVLSRSWDTRQMIF.

Concerning this clone itself: A far larger clone is one nucleotide away, so this likely arose from a read error. The J gene is TRDJ2, the V gene TRDV2, with TRDD3 identical over 7 bases. CDR3 length: 15 amino acids. V gave up 0 bases and J gave up 4 bases; unmatched junction bases: 4. Germline V gene data show CDR1 as GEAIGNYY and CDR2 as EKD. The CDR3 DNA sequence: TGTGCCTGTGACACCTGGGGGACTTCGACAGCACAACTCTTCTTT. It translates to CACDTWGTSTAQLFF.

About this clone itself: This may be a read error: a much more frequent sequence differs by one nucleotide. At the DNA level, this CDR3 is encoded by other sequences in the same sample as well. The chain uses TRDV2 and TRDJ3, with 10 nucleotides matching TRDD3. Germline V CDR1 and CDR2: GEAIGNYY, EKD. The CDR3 runs to 20 residues. The CDR3 protein is CACDTGWGIPSSWDTRQMFF. CDR3 DNA: TGTGCCTGTGACACAGGGTGGGGGATACCCAGCTCCTGGGACACCCGGCAGATGTTTTTC.

This clone is labeled large. This chain's CDR3 is CACDTVLGLKALTAQLFF. The CDR3 nucleotides are TGTGCCTGTGACACAGTACTGGGGCTGAAGGCTTTGACAGCACAACTCTTCTTT. The chain uses TRDV2 and TRDJ2; 7 positions match TRDD3. The V gene's germline CDR1 is GEAIGNYY and CDR2 EKD. Unmatched junction bases numbered 10, after V lost 1 base and J lost 0 bases. This CDR3 region has 18 residues.

V usage is TRDV2 and J usage is TRDJ1, with 11 bases fitting TRDD3. This CDR3 comprises 19 residues. Germline CDR1 and CDR2: GEAIGNYY and EKD. V lost 0 bases to trimming and J lost 1 base; unmatched junction nucleotides: 12. CDR3 coding DNA: TGTGCCTGTGACACCGTGGGTGTGGGGGATACGCGGTCCACCGATAAACTCATCTTT. Translation gives CACDTVGVGDTRSTDKLIF.